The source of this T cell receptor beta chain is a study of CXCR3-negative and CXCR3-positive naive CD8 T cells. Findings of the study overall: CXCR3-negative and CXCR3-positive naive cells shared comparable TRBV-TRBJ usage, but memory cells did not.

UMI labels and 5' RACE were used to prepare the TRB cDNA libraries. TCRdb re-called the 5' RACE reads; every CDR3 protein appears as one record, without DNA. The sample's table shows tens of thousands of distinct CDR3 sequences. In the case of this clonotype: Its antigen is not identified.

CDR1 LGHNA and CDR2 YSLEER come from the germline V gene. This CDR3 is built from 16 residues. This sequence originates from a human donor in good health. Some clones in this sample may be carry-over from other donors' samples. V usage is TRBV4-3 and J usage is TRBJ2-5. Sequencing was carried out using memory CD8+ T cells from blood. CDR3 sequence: CASSQVRSHQGETQYF.